The 31 T cell receptor beta chains given below trace back to one sample, sequenced in a study of follicular helper T cells after annual influenza vaccination. Here immunoSEQ multiplex PCR was the method, and the copy in TCRdb shows in-frame clones only, minus some. This table has under 9,500 clones, about 90% appearing once. The sample's time point: 2015-2016 season, pre-vaccination. The sequencing here drew on CXCR5+ CD38- circulating T follicular helper cells from blood, taken on the day of influenza vaccination. Subset indicated: circulating Tfh, non-naive CD4+CXCR5+PD-1+ (ICOS+CD38+ or ICOS-CD38-). Every receptor here comes from an adult who received the influenza vaccine.

This clone turned up a few times. The CDR3 sequence: CASSDGAGSKGYTF. The DNA of the CDR3 is TGTGCCAGCAGTGATGGGGCAGGGTCTAAAGGCTACACCTTC. This sequence joins TRBV2 and TRBJ1-2, with D possibly TRBD1 on 5 matching bases. The length of the CDR3 is 14 residues. CDR1 is SNHLY and CDR2 is FYNNEI in the germline V gene. Trimming left V 3 bases short and J 8 bases short, with 16 bases between.

The CDR3 region has the DNA TGTGCCAGCAGCCGTACTAGTGCCAATGAGCAGTTCTTC. Residues: CASSRTSANEQFF. This chain links TRBV7-2 with TRBJ2-1, with D possibly TRBD2 on 5 matching bases. Trimming cost V 5 bases and J 6 bases, with 11 bases left between them. This CDR3 has 13 residues. CDR1 is SGHTA and CDR2 is FQGNSA in the germline V gene.

The gene calls are TRBV20-1 and TRBJ1-1, with 7 bases lining up with TRBD1. This CDR3 has 10 amino acids. J was trimmed by 12 bases and V by 6 bases; bases with no gene match: 7. Germline CDR1 DFQATT, CDR2 SNEGSKA (reference sequence). CDR3 region: CSADDRVPFF. The CDR3 DNA reads TGCAGTGCCGACGACAGGGTCCCTTTCTTT.

This sequence joins TRBV6-6 and TRBJ2-3; D not resolved. V was trimmed by 6 bases and J by 1 base, leaving 8 bases between them. Germline values: CDR1 MNHNY, CDR2 SVGAGI (reference sequence). The CDR3 loop spans 13 amino acids. The CDR3 is CASRPPGTDTQYF. The CDR3 DNA reads TGTGCCAGCAGACCCCCGGGCACAGATACGCAGTATTTT.

V is TRBV6-5 and J is TRBJ1-1, with TRBD1 matching over 9 bases. V trimming: 6 bases; J trimming: 5 bases; junction bases outside the gene matches: 4. The germline V gene encodes CDR1 MNHEY and CDR2 SVGAGI. The CDR3 extends over 13 amino acids. DNA of the CDR3: TGTGCCAGCAGCGGACAGGGGAGGACTGAAGCTTTCTTT. Translation: CASSGQGRTEAFF.

The gene calls are TRBV4-1 and TRBJ1-1, with TRBD1 identical over 9 bases. The V and J ends lost 3 bases and 5 bases, in that order; junction bases with no gene match: 7. Germline-derived CDR1 and CDR2 are MGHRA and YSYEKL. The CDR3 is made up of 15 amino acids. Written as DNA, the CDR3 is TGCGCCAGCAGCCAGCTGACAGGGGGTAGGACTGAAGCTTTCTTT. It translates to CASSQLTGGRTEAFF.

The sample holds a few counts of this clone. The rearrangement uses TRBV10-2 and TRBJ2-5, with D perhaps matching TRBD1 (6 bases). Germline-derived CDR1 and CDR2 are WSHSY and SAAADI. CDR3 length: 15 amino acids. The ends were cut back, 2 bases at V and 1 base at J, with 11 bases in the middle. The CDR3 reads CASSEAGTPQETQYF. DNA of the CDR3: TGCGCCAGCAGTGAGGCAGGGACACCCCAAGAGACCCAGTACTTC.

This chain links TRBV18 with TRBJ2-7, with 13 bases aligning to TRBD2. Germline CDR1 is KGHSH and CDR2 is LQKENI. Unmatched junction bases numbered 2, after V lost 3 bases and J lost 0 bases. This CDR3 is built from 16 residues. CDR3 residues: CASSPGLAGSSYEQYF. CDR3 nucleotide sequence: TGTGCCAGCTCACCGGGACTAGCGGGGAGCTCCTACGAGCAGTACTTC. The variable domain in full, completed from reference TRBV18 and TRBJ2-7, reads NAGVMQNPRHLVRRRGQEARLRCSPMKGHSHVYWYRQLPEEGLKFMVYLQKENIIDESGMPKERFSAEFPKEGPSILRIQQVVRGDSAAYFCASSPGLAGSSYEQYFGPGTRLTVT.

This chain joins TRBV10-3 and TRBJ1-1; maybe TRBD1 (5 bases). V dropped 4 bases and J dropped 8 bases, with 20 bases sitting between them. CDR3 length: 15 residues. CDR1 and CDR2 from the germline V gene are ENHRY and SYGVKD. This CDR3 reads CAISGAGGLRVEAFF. The CDR3 nucleotides read TGTGCCATCAGTGGAGCGGGGGGTCTACGGGTAGAAGCTTTCTTT.

This rearrangement joins TRBV6-4 to TRBJ2-1, with D possibly matching TRBD2 (7 bases). This CDR3 is built from 15 residues. With 8 bases removed from V and 9 bases from J, the gap between germline ends came to 23 bases. Germline assignment: CDR1 MRHNA and CDR2 SNTAGT. The chain's CDR3 is CASSRGGGSASEQFF. CDR3 sequence (DNA): TGTGCCAGCTCAAGAGGCGGGGGCTCGGCCAGTGAGCAGTTCTTC.

This chain uses TRBV5-5 with TRBJ1-6, with D possibly TRBD1 on 6 matching bases. Trimming cost V 4 bases and J 10 bases, with 18 bases left between them. Germline CDR1 is SGHKS and CDR2 is YYEKEE (reference sequence). The CDR3 sequence is 15 residues long. The CDR3 coding sequence is TGTGCCAGCAGCGCCACAGGGTTTGGGAACTCACCCCTCCACTTT. Amino acid sequence: CASSATGFGNSPLHF.

V gene TRBV5-1 combines with J gene TRBJ1-1; D is undetermined. The CDR3 consists of 14 residues. V was cut by 2 bases and J by 7 bases, with 15 bases left in between. In germline, CDR1 is SGHRS, CDR2 YFSETQ. The CDR3 reads CASSLTDPSGEAFF. CDR3 bases: TGCGCCAGCAGCTTAACGGATCCTTCTGGTGAAGCTTTCTTT.

This clone was seen a handful of times. This chain links TRBV5-1 with TRBJ1-2, with D hard to call. The CDR3 runs 13 residues. Germline loops: CDR1 SGHRS, CDR2 YFSETQ. The V gene lost 5 bases and the J gene lost 1 base, with 9 bases spanning the gap. The CDR3 DNA sequence: TGCGCCAGCAGGGAGGACCTTAACTATGGCTACACCTTC. Protein sequence: CASREDLNYGYTF.

This chain connects TRBV15 to TRBJ1-3; tentative D call: TRBD1 (5 bases). Looked up from germline, CDR1 is LNHNV and CDR2 is YYDKDF (reference sequence). This CDR3 comprises 16 residues. V was pared by 0 bases and J by 0 bases, with 9 bases between. The CDR3 DNA is TGTGCCACCAGCAGAGAGAAGAGGGGCTCTGGAAACACCATATATTTT. It translates to CATSREKRGSGNTIYF.

V usage is TRBV7-9 and J usage is TRBJ1-2, with 9 bases matching TRBD1. The CDR3 runs to 12 residues. Germline loops: CDR1 SEHNR, CDR2 FQNEAQ (reference sequence). The ends lost 8 bases at V and 8 bases at J; junction bases unmatched: 6. The CDR3 DNA reads as TGTGCCAGCGGGACAGGGTCGGAAGGCTACACCTTC. The encoded protein is CASGTGSEGYTF. The full variable domain, in which reference TRBV7-9 and TRBJ1-2 provide the parts outside the CDR3, is DTGVSQNPRHKITKRGQNVTFRCDPISEHNRLYWYRQTLGQGPEFLTYFQNEAQLEKSRLLSDRFSAERPKGSFSTLEIQRTEQGDSAMYLCASGTGSEGYTFGSGTRLTVV.

The chain is built from TRBV19 and TRBJ1-4; tentative D call: TRBD1 (5 bases). CDR1 is LNHDA, CDR2 SQIVND, per germline (reference sequence). V was trimmed by 4 bases and J by 7 bases, leaving 16 bases between them. This CDR3 comprises 15 residues. The CDR3: CASSNRQTGGEKLFF. The CDR3 coding sequence is TGTGCCAGTAGTAATCGACAGACCGGGGGTGAAAAACTGTTTTTT.

The V gene is TRBV5-1, the J gene TRBJ2-7; 8 nucleotides match TRBD1. Per the germline V gene, CDR1 is SGHRS and CDR2 is YFSETQ. V lost 4 bases and J lost 5; bases outside the gene matches: 11. This CDR3 is 15 amino acids long. In DNA form, the CDR3 reads TGCGCCAGCAGCCATGAGATCAGGGGGCAAAACGAGCAGTACTTC. As protein: CASSHEIRGQNEQYF.

This rearrangement joins TRBV9 to TRBJ2-1, with 7 positions matching TRBD2. There are 16 residues in the CDR3. Germline assignment: CDR1 SGDLS and CDR2 YYNGEE. The junction had 8 bases not matched to a gene; V was cut back by 4 bases and J by 1 base. The CDR3 here is CASSPQAGSSYNEQFF. The CDR3 DNA follows: TGTGCCAGCAGCCCGCAAGCGGGGTCTTCCTACAATGAGCAGTTCTTC.

This rearrangement joins TRBV30 to TRBJ2-1; TRBD1 aligns across 8 bases. The ends lost 2 bases at V and 5 bases at J; junction bases unmatched: 11. Germline V gives CDR1 GTSNPN, CDR2 SVGIG (reference sequence). The CDR3 totals 16 residues. CDR3: CAWSLLGQASNNEQFF. The CDR3 region has the DNA TGTGCCTGGAGTTTGCTGGGACAGGCATCAAACAATGAGCAGTTCTTC.

The V gene is TRBV6-1, the J gene TRBJ1-2, with 9 bases that match TRBD1. The CDR3 covers 14 residues. Germline V lookup: CDR1 MNHNS, CDR2 SASEGT. V trimming: 6 bases; J trimming: 8 bases; junction bases outside the gene matches: 10. Here the CDR3 DNA reads TGTGCCAGCAGCCGGGACAGGGATGTGGAGGGCTACACCTTC. This encodes CASSRDRDVEGYTF.

This clone was picked up one time. The chain joins TRBV5-1 to TRBJ2-2; D is tentatively TRBD1 or TRBD2 (5 bases each). The CDR3 runs 16 residues. CDR1 SGHRS and CDR2 YFSETQ come from the germline V gene. V shed 4 bases and J shed 4 bases, with 17 bases lying between them. The CDR3 here is CASSPKGKGSTGELFF. The CDR3 DNA reads as TGCGCCAGCAGCCCCAAGGGGAAGGGGAGCACCGGGGAGCTGTTTTTT.

The rearrangement uses TRBV14 and TRBJ2-3, with 7 bases identical to TRBD1. The CDR3 loop spans 14 amino acids. CDR1 is SGHDN and CDR2 is FVKESK in the germline V gene. With V trimmed by 3 bases and J by 6 bases, 6 bases remained unmatched. The CDR3, as DNA: TGTGCCAGCAGCCACGTCAGAGGGGGCGATACGCAGTATTTT. It encodes CASSHVRGGDTQYF.

The chain recombines TRBV30 with TRBJ1-3; perhaps TRBD1 as D (5 bases). CDR3 length: 13 amino acids. With 2 bases removed from V and 7 bases from J, the gap between germline ends came to 12 bases. Germline CDR1 reads GTSNPN; CDR2 reads SVGIG (reference sequence). CDR3 protein: CAWSTQGWNTIYF. The CDR3 DNA reads TGTGCCTGGAGTACTCAGGGCTGGAACACCATATATTTT.

About this clone: Other DNA sequences of this sample code for an identical CDR3. The V call is TRBV2, the J call TRBJ2-6; tentatively, D is TRBD2 (6 bases). The germline V gene has CDR1 SNHLY and CDR2 FYNNEI. V lost 4 bases to trimming and J lost 4 bases, with 8 bases between them. CDR3 size: 14 residues. CDR3 in DNA: TGTGCCAGCAGTGGTGCGGGGGGGGCCAACGTCCTGACTTTC. As protein: CASSGAGGANVLTF.

The chain employs TRBV6-1 and TRBJ1-1; D unclear. Germline-derived CDR1 and CDR2 are MNHNS and SASEGT. Trimming pared 6 bases from V and 1 base from J, leaving 15 bases between. This CDR3 is built from 15 residues. CDR3 coding DNA: TGTGCCAGCAGCTCTTTAGGGTTAGGGAACACTGAAGCTTTCTTT. It yields the protein CASSSLGLGNTEAFF.

CDR3 in DNA: TGTGCTAGTGAGTGGGGGACTTACACCGGGGAGCTGTTTTTT. The encoded protein is CASEWGTYTGELFF. The genes are TRBV12-5 and TRBJ2-2; maybe TRBD2 (6 bases). The length of the CDR3 is 14 residues. V lost 7 bases and J 3 bases, leaving 12 bases between the germline ends. Germline assignment: CDR1 LGHNT and CDR2 FRNRAP.

This chain connects TRBV2 to TRBJ1-1; D ambiguous. V shed 4 bases and J shed 1 base, with 13 bases lying between them. The CDR3 covers 15 residues. The germline V gene encodes CDR1 SNHLY and CDR2 FYNNEI. CDR3 sequence (DNA): TGTGCCAGCAGTGCCCGGGCCCTTGGGAACACTGAAGCTTTCTTT. Translating gives CASSARALGNTEAFF. Together with reference TRBV2 and TRBJ1-1, the CDR3 gives the full variable domain: EPEVTQTPSHQVTQMGQEVILRCVPISNHLYFYWYRQILGQKVEFLVSFYNNEISEKSEIFDDQFSVERPDGSNFTLKIRSTKLEDSAMYFCASSARALGNTEAFFGQGTRLTVV.

The rearrangement links TRBV4-1 to TRBJ1-2; tentative D call: TRBD1 (6 bases). Deletions cut 1 base from V and 0 bases from J, with 15 bases between. Germline V gene sequence: CDR1 MGHRA, CDR2 YSYEKL. The CDR3 sequence is 17 residues long. CDR3 coding DNA: TGCGCCAGCAGCCAAGGTCTCAGGGGCCCTACTAACTATGGCTACACCTTC. This sequence encodes CASSQGLRGPTNYGYTF.

This rearrangement joins TRBV5-8 to TRBJ1-4; no definite D call. Between the trimmed V and J ends, which lost 1 base and 3 bases, there was a span of 7 bases. Germline loops: CDR1 SGHTS, CDR2 YDEGEE. The CDR3 length is 14 residues. This CDR3 is CASSLQRSNEKLFF. As DNA, the CDR3 is TGTGCCAGCAGCTTGCAGCGTTCTAATGAAAAACTGTTTTTT.

This sequence joins TRBV29-1 and TRBJ2-7; TRBD1 or TRBD2 may be the D gene (5 bases each). CDR3 size: 13 residues. The germline CDR1 and CDR2 sequences are SQVTM and ANQGSEA. V was clipped by 4 bases and J by 6 bases, with 16 bases between them. In DNA form, the CDR3 reads TGCAGCGTTGGCGGGTCCACTGGGGCCGAGCAGTACTTC. Protein: CSVGGSTGAEQYF.

This clone showed up just once. The rearrangement links TRBV30 to TRBJ1-3; 8 nucleotides agree with TRBD1. The CDR3 has 14 residues. The ends lost 3 bases at V and 8 bases at J; junction bases unmatched: 9. Germline CDR1 and CDR2: GTSNPN and SVGIG (reference sequence). CDR3 nucleotide sequence: TGTGCCTGGAGACCAAAAACAGGGGGGGACACCATATATTTT. It yields the protein CAWRPKTGGDTIYF.